This T cell receptor (beta chain) appears in the sequencing data of a study of T cells in tumors after PD-1 blockade. Germline V gene lookup returns CDR1 LNHDA and CDR2 SQIVND (reference sequence). The CDR3 runs to 14 residues. V lost 10 bases and J 2 bases, leaving 16 bases between the germline ends. Assay used: immunoSEQ multiplex PCR; TCRdb lists only in-frame clones, some missing. The table shows tens of thousands of clones, with approximately 81% occurring only once. The sample was PBMCs, taken before anti-PD-1 treatment. The TCR sequence derives from a human donor with basal cell carcinoma. This chain connects TRBV19 to TRBJ2-3; TRBD1 is a possible D gene (6 bases). The DNA for the CDR3 is TGTGCCATCACAGGGAAGAGGATCACAGATACGCAGTATTTT. As protein: CAITGKRITDTQYF.